What follows are 17 T cell receptor beta chains derived from one specimen sequenced in a study of cytomegalovirus exposure and HLA in healthy donors. PCR primers comprised 60 Vbeta and 13 Jbeta primers. The repertoire was sequenced with immunoSEQ multiplex PCR; TCRdb's copy has only in-frame clones and lacks some. The sample has 200,000 or so clones, roughly 80% seen once. Source material: PBMCs. Source of these receptors: a woman under 30 in good health and CMV-seronegative.

The CDR3 reads CATSRDGGESTDTQYF. The CDR3 region has the DNA TGTGCCACCAGCAGAGATGGGGGGGAAAGTACAGATACGCAGTATTTT. The chain combines TRBV15 with TRBJ2-3; 7 bases map to TRBD2. The germline gives CDR1 LNHNV, CDR2 YYDKDF (reference sequence). V lost 0 bases, J lost 3 bases, and 6 bases stayed unmatched. The CDR3 consists of 16 residues.

The table lists this clone with a count of one. This chain joins TRBV30 and TRBJ2-1; 8 nucleotides align to TRBD1. Germline-derived CDR1 and CDR2 are GTSNPN and SVGIG (reference sequence). V lost 4 bases, J lost 6 bases, and 2 bases stayed unmatched. The CDR3 spans 12 residues. Here the CDR3 reads CAWKGQGNEQFF. CDR3 nucleotide sequence: TGTGCCTGGAAAGGACAGGGCAATGAGCAGTTCTTC.

The chain links TRBV27 to TRBJ1-5; D possibly corresponds to TRBD1 (6 bases). The V gene's germline CDR1 is MNHEY and CDR2 SMNVEV (reference sequence). The CDR3 sequence is 13 residues long. V was shortened by 5 bases and J by 2 bases, with 7 bases between the two germline ends. The CDR3 DNA sequence: TGTGCCAGCAGTCGACAGGGCAATCAGCCCCAGCATTTT. It encodes CASSRQGNQPQHF.

The chain couples TRBV18 to TRBJ1-5; 7 bases agree with TRBD1. The V gene end was trimmed by 2 bases and the J gene end by 5 bases; junction bases not matched to a gene: 6. The CDR3 runs to 15 residues. Germline CDR1 KGHSH, CDR2 LQKENI. The CDR3 region is CASSPFRTGDQPQHF. In DNA form, the CDR3 reads TGTGCCAGCTCACCATTTCGTACAGGGGATCAGCCCCAGCATTTT.

The chain has TRBV4-1 and TRBJ2-7; 11 positions agree with TRBD2. Germline assignment: CDR1 MGHRA and CDR2 YSYEKL. The trim removed 2 bases at V and 2 bases at J, leaving 5 bases unmatched. The CDR3 extends over 16 amino acids. The DNA of the CDR3 is TGCGCCAGCAGCCAACCCGGGACTAGCGGTACCTACGAGCAGTACTTC. This encodes CASSQPGTSGTYEQYF.

The V call is TRBV11-3, the J call TRBJ2-1; D is ambiguous. The germline CDR1 and CDR2 sequences are SGHNT and YENEEA. The CDR3 runs 15 residues. The germline V and J ends were trimmed by 0 bases and 0 bases, with 6 bases remaining between them. The CDR3 protein is CASSLDPGSYNEQFF. CDR3 DNA: TGTGCCAGCAGCTTAGATCCGGGCTCCTACAATGAGCAGTTCTTC.

The chain employs TRBV9 and TRBJ1-1, with 7 bases lining up with TRBD1. The V and J ends lost 3 bases and 11 bases, in that order; junction bases with no gene match: 7. This CDR3 spans 12 amino acids. The V gene's germline CDR1 is SGDLS and CDR2 YYNGEE. The CDR3: CASSGQGSAAFF. The CDR3, as DNA: TGTGCCAGCAGCGGACAGGGTTCAGCGGCTTTCTTT. The whole variable domain, filled in from reference TRBV9 and TRBJ1-1, reads DSGVTQTPKHLITATGQRVTLRCSPRSGDLSVYWYQQSLDQGLQFLIQYYNGEERAKGNILERFSAQQFPDLHSELNLSSLELGDSALYFCASSGQGSAAFFGQGTRLTVV.

The chain carries TRBV25-1 and TRBJ1-1, with TRBD1 as a possible D gene (6 bases). Looked up from germline, CDR1 is MGHDK and CDR2 is SYGVNS. This CDR3 is built from 14 residues. V dropped 2 bases and J dropped 7 bases, with 14 bases sitting between them. The CDR3: CASSEGGGPYEAFF. The CDR3 DNA sequence: TGTGCCAGCAGTGAAGGGGGGGGGCCCTATGAAGCTTTCTTT.

The rearrangement uses TRBV4-1 and TRBJ2-3; 9 nucleotides agree with TRBD2. The CDR3 has 17 residues. Trimming cost V 0 bases and J 6 bases; bases outside gene matches: 10. The germline V gene encodes CDR1 MGHRA and CDR2 YSYEKL. CDR3 in DNA: TGCGCCAGCAGCCAAGAGGTTAGCGGGAGACCCAGGGATACGCAGTATTTT. It translates to CASSQEVSGRPRDTQYF.

The rearrangement uses TRBV4-1 and TRBJ2-2; D possibly corresponds to TRBD2 (7 bases). This CDR3 spans 19 amino acids. Germline V gene data show CDR1 as MGHRA and CDR2 as YSYEKL. Trimming left V 0 bases short and J 6 bases short, with 23 bases between. DNA for the CDR3: TGCGCCAGCAGCCAAGAAAAACTTGGGGGGGACACAGTCCCCGGGGAGCTGTTTTTT. Translated: CASSQEKLGGDTVPGELFF.

This chain connects TRBV25-1 to TRBJ2-7, with D uncertain. Per germline, CDR1 MGHDK and CDR2 SYGVNS. Trimming left V 3 bases short and J 2 bases short, with 5 bases between. CDR3 length equals 12 residues. CDR3 residues: CASSDLAYEQYF. For the CDR3, the DNA is TGTGCCAGCAGTGATCTAGCCTACGAGCAGTACTTC.

The chain recombines TRBV27 with TRBJ1-1, with D perhaps TRBD1 (5 bases). Germline V gives CDR1 MNHEY, CDR2 SMNVEV (reference sequence). The germline V and J ends were trimmed by 7 bases and 4 bases, with 13 bases remaining between them. The CDR3 spans 13 residues. CDR3 region: CASTITGGTEAFF. Here the CDR3 DNA reads TGTGCCAGCACCATAACGGGGGGCACTGAAGCTTTCTTT.

The rearrangement uses TRBV7-9 and TRBJ2-1, with 14 nucleotides matching TRBD2. J lost 0 bases, V lost 5 bases, and 3 bases had no gene match. Germline V gives CDR1 SEHNR, CDR2 FQNEAQ (reference sequence). CDR3 length: 17 amino acids. This CDR3 reads CASSGGLAGGSYNEQFF. DNA of the CDR3: TGTGCCAGCAGCGGAGGACTAGCGGGAGGCTCCTACAATGAGCAGTTCTTC.

V usage is TRBV20-1 and J usage is TRBJ2-7, with D hard to call. The CDR3 spans 11 residues. Germline lookup yields CDR1 DFQATT and CDR2 SNEGSKA (reference sequence). Trimming removed 3 bases at V and 3 bases at J, with 6 bases between. The CDR3 DNA reads as TGCAGTGCTAGTCTCAGCTACGAGCAGTACTTC. Protein sequence: CSASLSYEQYF.

The gene calls are TRBV2 and TRBJ2-5; D unresolved. The CDR3 extends over 13 amino acids. Trimming removed 2 bases from V and 8 bases from J, with 12 bases in between. Germline lookup yields CDR1 SNHLY and CDR2 FYNNEI. CDR3 loop: CASSEMPPGTQYF. The CDR3 DNA sequence: TGTGCCAGCAGTGAAATGCCCCCAGGTACCCAGTACTTC. The entire variable domain, with the rest obtained from reference TRBV2 and TRBJ2-5, is as follows: EPEVTQTPSHQVTQMGQEVILRCVPISNHLYFYWYRQILGQKVEFLVSFYNNEISEKSEIFDDQFSVERPDGSNFTLKIRSTKLEDSAMYFCASSEMPPGTQYFGPGTRLLVL.

This clone was counted only a few times. J is TRBJ1-1 and V is TRBV6-5, with D possibly being TRBD1 (5 bases). The CDR3 runs 14 residues. V was clipped by 3 bases and J by 1 base, with 9 bases between them. Germline V gene sequence: CDR1 MNHEY, CDR2 SVGAGI. Here the CDR3 reads CASSYTQANTEAFF. CDR3 nucleotide sequence: TGTGCCAGCAGTTATACACAGGCGAACACTGAAGCTTTCTTT.

J is TRBJ2-7 and V is TRBV29-1; 12 nucleotides align to TRBD2. V dropped 5 bases and J dropped 6; count of bases not matched to a gene: 2. The CDR3 loop spans 12 amino acids. The germline CDR1 and CDR2 sequences are SQVTM and ANQGSEA. This chain's CDR3 is CSVWGLAGEQYF. The CDR3 bases are TGCAGCGTTTGGGGACTAGCGGGCGAGCAGTACTTC.